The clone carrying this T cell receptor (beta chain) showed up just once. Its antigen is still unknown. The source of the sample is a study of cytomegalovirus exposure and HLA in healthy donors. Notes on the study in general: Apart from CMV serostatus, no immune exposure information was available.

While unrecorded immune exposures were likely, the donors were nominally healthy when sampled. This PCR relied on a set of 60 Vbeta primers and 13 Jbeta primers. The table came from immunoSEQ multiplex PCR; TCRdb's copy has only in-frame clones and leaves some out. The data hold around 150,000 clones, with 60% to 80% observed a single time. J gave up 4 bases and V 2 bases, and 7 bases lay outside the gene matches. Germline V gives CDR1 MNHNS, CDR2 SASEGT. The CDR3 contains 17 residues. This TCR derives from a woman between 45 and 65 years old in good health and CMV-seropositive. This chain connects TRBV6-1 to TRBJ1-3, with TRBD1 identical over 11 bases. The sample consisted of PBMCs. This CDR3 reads CASSEPGTGGAGNTIYF. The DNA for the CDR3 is TGTGCCAGCAGTGAACCCGGGACAGGGGGAGCGGGAAACACCATATATTTT.